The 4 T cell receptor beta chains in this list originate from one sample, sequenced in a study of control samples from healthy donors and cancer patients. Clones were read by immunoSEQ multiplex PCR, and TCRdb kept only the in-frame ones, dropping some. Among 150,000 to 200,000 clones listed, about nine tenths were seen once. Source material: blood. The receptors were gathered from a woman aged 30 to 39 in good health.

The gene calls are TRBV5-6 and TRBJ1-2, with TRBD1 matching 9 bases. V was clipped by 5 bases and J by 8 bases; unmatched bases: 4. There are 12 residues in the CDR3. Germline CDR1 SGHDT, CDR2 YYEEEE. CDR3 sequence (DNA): TGTGCCAGCAGGAGGACAGGGGCAGGCTACACCTTC. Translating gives CASRRTGAGYTF.

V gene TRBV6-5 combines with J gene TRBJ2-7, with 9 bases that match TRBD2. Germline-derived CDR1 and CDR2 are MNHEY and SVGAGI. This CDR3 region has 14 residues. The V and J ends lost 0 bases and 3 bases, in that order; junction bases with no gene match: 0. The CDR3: CASSYSTSGYEQYF. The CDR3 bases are TGTGCCAGCAGTTACTCGACTAGCGGCTACGAGCAGTACTTC.

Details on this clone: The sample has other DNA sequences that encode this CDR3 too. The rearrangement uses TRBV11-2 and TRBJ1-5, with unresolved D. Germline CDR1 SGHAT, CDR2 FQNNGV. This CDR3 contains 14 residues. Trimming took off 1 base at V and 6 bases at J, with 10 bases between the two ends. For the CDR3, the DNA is TGTGCCAGCAGCTTAGCTGGGTCGAGTCAGCCCCAGCATTTT. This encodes CASSLAGSSQPQHF. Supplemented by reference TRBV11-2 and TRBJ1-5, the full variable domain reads EAGVAQSPRYKIIEKRQSVAFWCNPISGHATLYWYQQILGQGPKLLIQFQNNGVVDDSQLPKDRFSAERLKGVDSTLKIQPAKLEDSAVYLCASSLAGSSQPQHFGDGTRLSIL.

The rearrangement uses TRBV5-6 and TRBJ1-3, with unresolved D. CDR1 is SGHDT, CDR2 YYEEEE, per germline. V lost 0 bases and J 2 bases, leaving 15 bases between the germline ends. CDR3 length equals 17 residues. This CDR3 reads CASSLGWLGSTGNTIYF. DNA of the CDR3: TGTGCCAGCAGCTTGGGTTGGTTGGGGAGCACTGGAAACACCATATATTTT.